These T cell receptor beta chains were read from a single sample in a study of T cell changes during pregnancy in multiple sclerosis. TCRdb's table, derived via immunoSEQ multiplex PCR, lists solely in-frame clones and lacks some. The data show 70,000 to 95,000 clones, over 80% seen once. Sequenced here: peripheral blood, sampled in the first trimester of pregnancy. Receptors originate from a female donor with multiple sclerosis, enrolled in a pregnancy study. Both conserved end residues are part of each CDR3.

CDR3 protein	V gene
CASSLMGVQISTGELFF	TRBV7-3
CASSARTVLMNTEAFF	TRBV18
CASSYPGGQTSTDTQYF	TRBV5-6
CASSSWTVRNSPLHF	TRBV19
CASSQPLQRDSSRGYTF	TRBV4-1
CASSIGGGDTQYF	TRBV19
CASSPSRQTEKLFF	TRBV5-1
CASSLETGNYGYTF	TRBV2
CASSLERTGNLF	TRBV5-6
CASSLVSRTSGGSTDTQYF	TRBV7-6
CASSQEGTGNYGYTF	TRBV4-1
CASSVGALPYEQYF	TRBV9
CASSELAGGQETQYF	TRBV5-1
CASSQLTGFDEQYF	TRBV23-1
CASSFQLNEKLFF	TRBV5-1
CASSNTGVGELFF	TRBV11-1
CASSLVQGVQPQHF	TRBV5-5
CASSRGASNQPQHF	TRBV5-6
CASSYTGDYGYTF	TRBV7-9
CASSLRAGRADTQYF	TRBV27
CASSQDQYRGETQYF	TRBV4-1
CASSDRGVGRTDTQYF	TRBV7-9
CASAANANTGELFF	TRBV6-1
CATSIPGLGTDTQYF	TRBV15
CASSLPGGIYEQYF	TRBV28
CSARTGETQYF	TRBV20-1
CASSVGTGPHYEQYF	TRBV9
CASSQNSFRHPGQGSNQPQHF	TRBV4-2
CASSLEQGTYEQYF	TRBV5-4
CASSREKLPNTEAFF	TRBV5-4
CASSEPSAGVVQETQYF	TRBV25-1
CASGEAAGQGTQYF	TRBV7-8
CASSESTQAHITQYF	TRBV10-2
CASSFGTGSGSPLHF	TRBV11-2
CASSGRATEAFF	TRBV10-2
CASSPGGQETQYF	TRBV7-9
CASSTKPGLADNEQFF	TRBV7-9
CSVEGSGGAVYYNEQFF	TRBV29-1
CASSIGRNEQFF	TRBV19
CASSTNLNYAYEQYF	TRBV7-9
CASPDRVPYGYTF	TRBV5-8
CASSVGGDSGNTIYF	TRBV2